The clone carrying this T cell receptor (beta chain) was picked up many times. The entry originates in a study of tumor-infiltrating lymphocytes in primary liver carcinoma. The study extracted blood RNA from unsorted whole blood and also extracted germline DNA. TCR beta cDNA was prepared out of roughly 450 ng total RNA by means of a constant-region primer. The TCR beta library was amplified through three nested multiplex PCR rounds in a modified ARM-PCR procedure. It was with TRBV1-TRBV30 forward primers and a C-beta reverse primer that the first two PCR rounds were run, at roughly 11 cycles each. Via MiXCR, TCRdb re-called the multiplex PCR reads, giving one row per CDR3 protein. The table includes 200,000 or so distinct CDR3 sequences, about 65% detected once. CDR3 size: 15 residues. Germline V gene lookup returns CDR1 SGHVS and CDR2 FQNEAQ. Unmatched junction bases numbered 2, after V lost 3 bases and J lost 1 base.

The rearrangement joins TRBV7-8 to TRBJ2-5, with 10 nucleotides matching TRBD2. The sequence derives from a woman aged 60-75 years with primary liver carcinoma and hepatitis B virus infection. What was sequenced was peripheral blood. DNA for the CDR3: TGTGCCAGCAGCTTCTGGACTAGCGGCCAAGAGACCCAGTACTTC. Its translation: CASSFWTSGQETQYF.